This T cell receptor beta chain was recovered during a study of blood T cell repertoires in COVID-19. At the level of the study: Acute and convalescent COVID-19 specimens originated in the United States, Italy and Spain. The cDNA or gDNA used as material had been derived from T cells, B-cell-depleted T cells, or PBMCs.

Study processing details: By means of reference gene primer amplification, nucleated cell counts were estimated. Sequencing was performed with immunoSEQ multiplex PCR; in TCRdb, only in-frame clones are kept and a portion is missing. That table is the source of V, J and clone size, and D and trimming were worked out from the DNA. The repertoire holds more than 250,000 clones, with more than 75% as singletons. CDR1 is MDHEN, CDR2 SYDVKM, per germline. The CDR3 totals 18 residues. Trimming cost V 5 bases and J 6 bases; bases outside gene matches: 17. The rearrangement joins TRBV28 to TRBJ1-4, with 8 bases lining up with TRBD1. Sequencing input: peripheral blood. The receptor's source is a man between 50 and 59 years old with active or convalescent COVID-19. CDR3 amino acids: CASSPPNLRGRVHEKLFF. The CDR3 DNA reads as TGTGCCAGCAGTCCCCCAAACCTCAGGGGGCGCGTGCATGAAAAACTGTTTTTT.